This T cell receptor beta chain came from a study of blood T cells in healthy people across ages. Findings of the study overall: A roughly linear fall in TCR beta diversity per million T cells was seen with increasing age. Expanded clonotype shifts may have been confounded, as the donors had an unknown CMV status. Whereas aged donors had fewer naive CD4+ cells, long-lived donors had more of them and higher diversity.

Isolated PBMCs totaled at least 6.5 million in each sample. A word on this clonotype: Its antigen is unknown.

The CDR3 is 17 residues long. From germline, CDR1 is SNHLY and CDR2 FYNNEI. The V gene end was trimmed by 3 bases and the J gene end by 7 bases; junction bases not matched to a gene: 10. Together with a sample-barcoded 5' primer, a J-beta primer mix was included in a second PCR lasting roughly 6 to 12 cycles. From the 5' RACE reads, TCRdb called clonotypes with MiXCR, one entry per CDR3 protein. The sample yields around 2 million distinct CDR3 sequences, 35% to 50% seen once. The chain joins TRBV2 to TRBJ2-1; 12 bases are a match to TRBD2. Sequenced: blood. The receptor was derived from a human donor in good health. In DNA, the CDR3 is TGTGCCAGCAGTGACTCGGCTAGCGGGGGGGCTTGGAATGAGCAGTTCTTC. This translates into CASSDSASGGAWNEQFF.